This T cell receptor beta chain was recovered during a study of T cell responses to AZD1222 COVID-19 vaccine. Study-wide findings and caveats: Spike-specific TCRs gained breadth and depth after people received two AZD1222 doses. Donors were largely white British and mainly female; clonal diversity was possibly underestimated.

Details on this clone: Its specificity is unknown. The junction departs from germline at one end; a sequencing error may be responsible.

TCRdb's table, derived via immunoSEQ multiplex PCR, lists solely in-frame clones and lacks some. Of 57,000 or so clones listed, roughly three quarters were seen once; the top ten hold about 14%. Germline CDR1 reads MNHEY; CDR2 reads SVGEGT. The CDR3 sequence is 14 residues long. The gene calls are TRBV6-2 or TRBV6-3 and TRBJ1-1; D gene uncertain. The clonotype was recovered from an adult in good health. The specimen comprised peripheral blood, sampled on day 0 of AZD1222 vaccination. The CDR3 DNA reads TGTGCCAGCAGCTACTATTCCCAGAACACTGAAGCTTTCTTT. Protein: CASSYYSQNTEAFF.